The clone carrying this TCR beta chain has ten or more counts. Antigen specificity is unknown. The data belong to a study of T-cell reconstitution after alpha-beta-depleted transplantation in children. Study-level results: Diversity of TCRbeta at day 60 was high in some patients, arising from surviving recipient T cells and thymic progenitors.

Unique molecular identifiers featured in how the TCRbeta library was prepared. TCRdb re-called the PCR reads with MiXCR, one entry per CDR3 protein. The sample carries hundreds of thousands of distinct CDR3 sequences, roughly a tenth recorded once. The CDR3 spans 13 residues. Trimming at V came to 5 bases and at J to 2 bases, leaving 3 bases not matched to a gene. In germline, CDR1 is DFQATT, CDR2 SNEGSKA (reference sequence). The specimen was PBMCs, collected before TCRalphabeta/CD19-depleted stem cell transplant. This chain links TRBV20-1 with TRBJ1-2; 9 bases fit TRBD1. The TCR was taken from a child aged 2 to 9 with inherited bone marrow failure, due to receive a stem cell transplant. The CDR3 region is CSARGQGNYGYTF. The CDR3 DNA sequence: TGCAGTGCTCGGGGACAGGGCAACTATGGCTACACCTTC.